This T cell receptor beta chain was captured in a study of blood T cell repertoires in COVID-19 (TCRdb year 2020). As for the study more broadly: Samples from collaborators originated in the United States, Italy and Spain and spanned both the acute and convalescent phases of COVID-19. The prospective study material was composed of cDNA or gDNA derived from T cells, B-cell-depleted T cells, or PBMCs. Deeply sampled blood TCRbeta repertoires from subjects exposed to, actively infected with, or recovered from COVID-19 were included in the dataset. A freely available public database, intended as a resource for researchers studying the immune response to SARS-CoV-2, is where the repertoires were released. The samples were drawn from the first 160 participants of the ongoing ImmuneRACE study and from roughly 1,300 subjects provided by 6 global collaborators. The sample metadata nearly always contained a de-identified subject ID, COVID-19 status, age in years and sex. HLA class I and class II types, where available, came from metadata supplied by the sample provider rather than from assay-based typing.

The germline ends are 17 bases apart after V is trimmed by 5 bases and J by 1 base. CDR1 and CDR2 (PRHDT, FYEKMQ) derive from the germline V gene (reference sequence). From the cysteine up to the phenylalanine, the CDR3 has a length of 16 residues. Only the CDR3 DNA is retained, 48 bases long and in frame from the first base. Remarks on this clone: No antigen is known for it. Nothing much larger sits one base from this clone, and base qualities are not available.

One collaborating source in Seattle enrolled patients while the patients were actively infected and followed the patients over time throughout the course of disease. Each collaborating institution followed its own protocols to collect whole blood in K2EDTA tubes. For TCRbeta analysis, collaborators shipped samples as frozen whole blood, isolated PBMCs, or DNA extracted from either of those sample types. TCRbeta CDR3 regions were amplified from genomic DNA by means of the immunoSEQ Assay, a bias-controlled multiplex PCR. The authors' pipeline ran thus. The number of nucleated cells in each sample was estimated from the amplification of reference gene primers within the assay. Sequence reads were collapsed and filtered to measure the absolute abundance of every unique TCRbeta CDR3 rearrangement. For each sample, productive Simpson clonality was calculated as the square root of Simpson's diversity index across productive rearrangements. Sourced from immuneACCESS, this table was stored by TCRdb with only in-frame sequences that have V and J called. A share of the clones is absent; for the studies checked, an unresolved V gene accounts for under half, and the remainder has no known explanation. V and J calls and clone size come straight from that table; D and trimming were deduced from the DNA. Here the sample has some 140,000 clones; around 79% occur a single time. Clones ranked in the top ten supply just under 5% of the sample.

Overall results and qualifications from the work: The amount of clinical and demographic metadata varied by source and participant and was provided uncurated.

The chain employs TRBV13 and TRBJ1-1; TRBD1 is possibly the D segment (5 matching bases). The receptor was isolated from a woman aged 65 to 85 with COVID-19, enrolled during active disease. The specimen sequenced was peripheral blood. The CDR3 region has the sequence CASSPMGGVGNTEAFF. The DNA sequence is TGTGCCAGCAGCCCCATGGGGGGGGTAGGGAACACTGAAGCTTTCTTT.